One T cell receptor beta chain is described in this entry. Its antigen is unidentified. In TCRdb, the reads were re-called with MiXCR into one record per CDR3 protein. The table lists around 450,000 distinct CDR3 sequences, approximately 33% of them singletons. The sample is drawn from a study of T cell repertoires in cytomegalovirus infection. Notes on the study in general: Clonotypes of TCR beta that were HLA-C-restricted and CMV-specific dominated the ex vivo response.

The CDR3 is 14 residues long. Per the germline V gene, CDR1 is MNHNS and CDR2 is SASEGT. The germline V and J ends were trimmed by 1 base and 8 bases, with 14 bases remaining between them. This TCR was sampled from a human donor in good health (CMV status not recorded). Some clones in this sample may be carry-over from other donors' samples. The chain has TRBV6-1 and TRBJ1-2, with no clear D. The sample consisted of PBMCs. The CDR3 nucleotides read TGTGCCAGCAGTGAAGGGACGCGGCGTCTCGGCTACACCTTC. Its protein product is CASSEGTRRLGYTF.